The 25 T cell receptor beta chains given below trace back to one sample, sequenced in a study of T-cell reconstitution after alpha-beta-depleted transplantation in children. Unique molecular identifiers tagged the TCRbeta library. TCRdb used MiXCR to reprocess the PCR reads, holding one entry per CDR3 protein. This table has about 870,000 distinct CDR3 sequences, roughly 16% appearing once. This sample comprised PBMCs, mostly from graft donor cells, obtained 360 days after TCRalphabeta/CD19-depleted stem cell transplant. These receptors all come from a male patient between 10 and 17 years old who had a stem cell transplant for acute lymphoblastic leukemia, so the T cells may come from the graft donor.

The gene calls are TRBV12-3 or TRBV12-4 and TRBJ2-1; 7 bases fit TRBD2. J was trimmed by 0 bases and V by 10 bases; bases with no gene match: 18. The CDR3 covers 18 residues. In DNA, the CDR3 is TGTGCCACCAAACTAGCGCCCAACTTACGGGGCTCCTACAATGAGCAGTTCTTC. It specifies CATKLAPNLRGSYNEQFF.

This clonotype came up many times. The CDR3 region has the DNA TGTGCCAGCAGTTTGTCCCGGGACAGTCTAAGGGGGCAGTACTTC. This encodes CASSLSRDSLRGQYF. This sequence joins TRBV12-3 or TRBV12-4 and TRBJ2-7, with 7 bases lining up with TRBD1. This CDR3 is 15 amino acids long. With V trimmed by 3 bases and J by 9 bases, 14 bases remained unmatched.

This clonotype was detected ten times or more. The rearrangement links TRBV5-1 to TRBJ2-7; the match to TRBD1 covers 7 bases. J lost 3 bases, V lost 6 bases, and 9 bases had no gene match. The CDR3 covers 14 residues. Germline values: CDR1 SGHRS, CDR2 YFSETQ. The CDR3 region is CASMKTTGFYEQYF. The CDR3 DNA is TGCGCCAGCATGAAAACGACAGGGTTCTACGAGCAGTACTTC.

The CDR3 region is CSVENRLNTEAFF. The CDR3 DNA reads as TGCAGCGTTGAAAACCGATTGAACACTGAAGCTTTCTTT. This sequence joins TRBV29-1 and TRBJ1-1; D unclear. The CDR3 is 13 residues long. V dropped 2 bases and J dropped 0 bases, with 7 bases sitting between them. Germline CDR1 SQVTM, CDR2 ANQGSEA.

This clonotype was detected ten times or more. The V gene is TRBV20-1, the J gene TRBJ2-3; 9 nucleotides agree with TRBD2. The CDR3 loop spans 16 amino acids. V shed 6 bases and J 1 base; nucleotides not matched to a gene: 11. Germline V gene sequence: CDR1 DFQATT, CDR2 SNEGSKA (reference sequence). CDR3 DNA sequence: TGCAGTGCCCCCGCGGGGCGACTAGCGGGCACAGATACGCAGTATTTT. Translation: CSAPAGRLAGTDTQYF.

In its sample, this clonotype was seen once. At one end, the junction sequence differs from germline, possibly due to a read error. The CDR3 protein is CASTQEGWTNEKLFF. Here the CDR3 DNA reads TGTGCCAGCACCCAAGAGGGGTGGACTAATGAAAAACTGTTTTTT. The V call is TRBV3-1, the J call TRBJ1-4, with D possibly TRBD1 on 5 matching bases. The CDR3 has 15 residues. The germline gives CDR1 LGHDT, CDR2 YNNKEL (reference sequence).

The table lists this clonotype with a few counts. This chain uses TRBV7-9 with TRBJ2-1; D call uncertain. Germline V gene lookup returns CDR1 SEHNR and CDR2 FQNEAQ (reference sequence). The V end lost 2 bases, the J end lost 7 bases, and 9 bases lay between the germline ends. This CDR3 has 13 residues. This chain's CDR3 is CASSLTPQNEQFF. CDR3 sequence (DNA): TGTGCCAGCAGCTTAACACCACAGAATGAGCAGTTCTTC.

V and J are TRBV5-1 and TRBJ1-2; D may be TRBD1 (5 bases). Germline V gives CDR1 SGHRS, CDR2 YFSETQ. The CDR3 runs 15 residues. Trimming cost V 0 bases and J 1 base, with 10 bases left between them. CDR3 nucleotide sequence: TGCGCCAGCAGCTTGGTAGTCGGGGGTAACTATGGCTACACCTTC. Protein sequence: CASSLVVGGNYGYTF.

This clonotype was counted at least ten times. This chain connects TRBV18 to TRBJ2-1, with a possible D match to TRBD2 (5 bases). CDR3 length: 15 residues. V lost 2 bases to trimming and J lost 1 base, with 9 bases between them. Germline assignment: CDR1 KGHSH and CDR2 LQKENI. CDR3 residues: CASSPEAGSYNEQFF. CDR3 DNA: TGTGCCAGCTCACCAGAGGCGGGTTCCTACAATGAGCAGTTCTTC. The complete variable domain, with remaining parts taken from reference TRBV18 and TRBJ2-1, reads NAGVMQNPRHLVRRRGQEARLRCSPMKGHSHVYWYRQLPEEGLKFMVYLQKENIIDESGMPKERFSAEFPKEGPSILRIQQVVRGDSAAYFCASSPEAGSYNEQFFGPGTRLTVL.

V and J are TRBV20-1 and TRBJ2-1, with 7 bases that match TRBD2. The CDR3 is made up of 15 amino acids. V lost 6 bases and J lost 2; bases outside the gene matches: 10. Germline V gene sequence: CDR1 DFQATT, CDR2 SNEGSKA (reference sequence). CDR3 nucleotides: TGCAGTGCCCAGAGCGGGACGCGTCCCTACAATGAGCAGTTCTTC. It is translated as CSAQSGTRPYNEQFF.

V is TRBV30 and J is TRBJ2-7, with a weak D call TRBD1 (6 bases). There are 16 residues in the CDR3. Trimming removed 0 bases from V and 4 bases from J, with 19 bases in between. CDR1 GTSNPN and CDR2 SVGIG come from the germline V gene (reference sequence). CDR3 bases: TGTGCCTGGAGTGTACGATCCTGGGGGCGCGGATACGAGCAGTACTTC. The encoded protein is CAWSVRSWGRGYEQYF.

This clonotype has just a few counts. V is TRBV3-1 and J is TRBJ2-2; possible D gene TRBD1, 5 bases. CDR3 size: 16 residues. CDR1 is LGHDT, CDR2 YNNKEL, per germline (reference sequence). Trimming pared 4 bases from V and 2 bases from J, leaving 14 bases between. The CDR3 protein is CASSPYRTDNTGELFF. CDR3 in DNA: TGTGCCAGCAGCCCCTACAGGACCGATAACACCGGGGAGCTGTTTTTT.

This clonotype was found a few times. The chain recombines TRBV7-8 with TRBJ2-3; TRBD1 matches 9 bases. The CDR3 covers 18 residues. Germline values: CDR1 SGHVS, CDR2 FQNEAQ. After removal of 5 bases from V and 4 bases from J, the junction contained 16 bases not matched to a gene. CDR3 DNA: TGTGCCAGCAGCCTCACAAGAGGCGGACAGGGGTCCCCAGATACGCAGTATTTT. Translation gives CASSLTRGGQGSPDTQYF.

This clonotype was seen only a few times. This rearrangement joins TRBV10-3 to TRBJ2-5; 9 bases agree with TRBD1. After removal of 11 bases from V and 2 bases from J, the junction contained 12 bases not matched to a gene. There are 15 residues in the CDR3. Germline V gives CDR1 ENHRY, CDR2 SYGVKD. The CDR3 here is CALQPRDREQETQYF. CDR3 nucleotide sequence: TGTGCCCTACAACCTCGGGACAGGGAACAAGAGACCCAGTACTTC.

This clonotype was detected only a few times. The chain carries TRBV4-1 and TRBJ2-7, with 9 bases aligning to TRBD2. The CDR3 runs 15 residues. Germline trimming cut 3 bases from V and 5 bases from J; bases unmatched to any gene: 8. Germline CDR1 reads MGHRA; CDR2 reads YSYEKL. CDR3 bases: TGCGCCAGCAGCCATAAAGCGGGAGGCCCGAACGAGCAGTACTTC. Protein: CASSHKAGGPNEQYF.

V usage is TRBV5-1 and J usage is TRBJ2-5; 7 bases match TRBD2. Germline V CDR1 and CDR2: SGHRS, YFSETQ. The CDR3 sequence is 14 residues long. Trimming took 6 bases from V and 2 from J; bases not matched to a gene: 7. The CDR3 bases are TGCGCCAGCACCGGGAGGCCTCCGCAAGAGACCCAGTACTTC. Its translation: CASTGRPPQETQYF.

The chain carries TRBV12-3 or TRBV12-4 and TRBJ2-3; D gene unclear. The CDR3 contains 12 residues. V was pared by 4 bases and J by 6 bases, with 8 bases between. In DNA form, the CDR3 reads TGTGCCAGCAGTTCAATCTCGGATACGCAGTATTTT. Residues: CASSSISDTQYF.

This sequence joins TRBV12-3 or TRBV12-4 and TRBJ2-4; 12 nucleotides match TRBD2. Trimming at V came to 5 bases and at J to 1 base, leaving 9 bases not matched to a gene. CDR3 size: 18 residues. CDR3 amino acids: CASSAGLAGGLAKNIQYF. In nucleotides, the CDR3 is TGTGCCAGCAGTGCGGGACTAGCGGGTGGCCTGGCCAAAAACATTCAGTACTTC.

This rearrangement joins TRBV7-9 to TRBJ2-2; 12 bases agree with TRBD2. Germline CDR1 is SEHNR and CDR2 is FQNEAQ (reference sequence). The CDR3 loop spans 17 amino acids. V trimming: 5 bases; J trimming: 4 bases; junction bases outside the gene matches: 8. CDR3 coding DNA: TGTGCCAGCAGCCCTCTCCCGACTAGCGGGAGCACCGGGGAGCTGTTTTTT. This gives the protein CASSPLPTSGSTGELFF.

The chain links TRBV11-2 to TRBJ2-7, with TRBD2 matching over 7 bases. Germline assignment: CDR1 SGHAT and CDR2 FQNNGV. Losses at the gene ends were 1 base for V and 0 bases for J; bases not matched to a gene: 12. The CDR3 is 18 residues long. The CDR3 coding sequence is TGTGCCAGCAGCTTAGGCGTGGGACTAACCGGACGCTCCTACGAGCAGTACTTC. Amino acid sequence: CASSLGVGLTGRSYEQYF. Together with reference TRBV11-2 and TRBJ2-7, the CDR3 gives the full variable domain: EAGVAQSPRYKIIEKRQSVAFWCNPISGHATLYWYQQILGQGPKLLIQFQNNGVVDDSQLPKDRFSAERLKGVDSTLKIQPAKLEDSAVYLCASSLGVGLTGRSYEQYFGPGTRLTVT.

The chain is built from TRBV9 and TRBJ2-1, with 8 nucleotides matching TRBD1. V gave up 5 bases and J gave up 4 bases; unmatched junction bases: 5. This CDR3 comprises 14 residues. Germline CDR1 is SGDLS and CDR2 is YYNGEE. This CDR3 reads CASSERDRYNEQFF. The DNA of the CDR3 is TGTGCCAGCAGTGAAAGGGACAGGTACAATGAGCAGTTCTTC.

The chain recombines TRBV20-1 with TRBJ1-1; D may be TRBD1 (6 bases). Germline V CDR1 and CDR2: DFQATT, SNEGSKA (reference sequence). The CDR3 has 14 amino acids. Trimming cost V 5 bases and J 6 bases, with 19 bases left between them. CDR3: CSAGRRGTSPEAFF. CDR3 sequence (DNA): TGCAGTGCTGGCCGAAGAGGGACATCCCCTGAAGCTTTCTTT.

This clonotype was observed a handful of times. The chain carries TRBV20-1 and TRBJ2-7; D not resolved. CDR1 DFQATT and CDR2 SNEGSKA come from the germline V gene (reference sequence). Trimming left V 7 bases short and J 3 bases short, with 16 bases between. This CDR3 is built from 13 residues. The CDR3 region is CSEAHYPGYEQYF. In nucleotides, the CDR3 is TGCAGTGAAGCCCACTATCCCGGCTACGAGCAGTACTTC.

This clonotype has a handful of counts. The chain combines TRBV5-1 with TRBJ2-3; TRBD2 agrees at 8 bases. The V segment lost 1 base and the J segment 2 bases; nucleotides outside the gene matches: 12. The CDR3 runs 18 residues. The germline gives CDR1 SGHRS, CDR2 YFSETQ. CDR3 loop: CASSLRQFLAGHTDTQYF. DNA for the CDR3: TGCGCCAGCAGCTTGAGACAGTTCTTAGCGGGGCACACAGATACGCAGTATTTT.

The table lists this clonotype with a few counts. The genes are TRBV9 and TRBJ2-1; 15 bases match TRBD2. Germline-derived CDR1 and CDR2 are SGDLS and YYNGEE. This CDR3 is built from 19 residues. With V trimmed by 3 bases and J by 4 bases, 11 bases remained unmatched. CDR3: CASSERGTSGRPRYNEQFF. CDR3 nucleotides: TGTGCCAGCAGCGAGAGGGGGACTAGCGGGAGGCCCCGTTACAATGAGCAGTTCTTC.